The sample holds a few counts of the clone carrying this T cell receptor beta chain. No antigen is known for it. This record belongs to a study of T cell repertoires in cytomegalovirus infection. Study information: In public TCR beta signatures, there were indications of both CMV infection and matching HLA type.

Study-level points and caveats: CMV carriers having the relevant HLA were flagged by cumulative public TCR beta family frequency. There were HLA-C-restricted CMV-specific TCR beta clonotypes dominating the ex vivo response.

TCRdb used MiXCR to reprocess the reads, holding one entry per CDR3 protein. The sample contains around 530,000 distinct CDR3 sequences, approximately 15% of which appear only once. Sequencing was performed on CD8+ T cells from PBMCs. This clonotype was obtained from a human donor in good health (CMV status not recorded). Some clones in this sample may be carry-over from other donors' samples.

CDR3 nucleotides: TGTGCCAGCAGTACAGGGGTTCAGCCCCAGCATTTT. Its protein product is CASSTGVQPQHF. The rearrangement links TRBV2 to TRBJ1-5; 7 positions match TRBD1. Trimming cost V 5 bases and J 6 bases; bases outside gene matches: 1. The length of the CDR3 is 12 residues. The germline gives CDR1 SNHLY, CDR2 FYNNEI.